This T cell receptor beta chain was sequenced in a study of vaccination and CD4 T cells after COVID-19. V trimming: 8 bases; J trimming: 2 bases; junction bases outside the gene matches: 2. The germline V gene has CDR1 MNHNS and CDR2 SASEGT. The CDR3 length is 13 residues. Worth noting for this clonotype: Antigen unknown.

The study sequenced cultured CD4+ T cell DNA using the Oncomine TCR Beta short-read assay. TCRdb reprocessed the PCR reads with MiXCR, giving one entry per CDR3 protein. The sample has about 18,000 distinct CDR3 sequences, more than 50% seen once. The treatment was: roughly 10-day PBMC culture with coronavirus spike peptide pools or control peptides (ViraFEST assay). Every positive PCR date fell between March and December 2020, earlier than the US Alpha, Beta and Delta variants. The specimen was CD4+ T cells from blood, cultured in vitro. The sequence was collected from a human donor who had recovered from COVID-19. V gene TRBV6-1 combines with J gene TRBJ2-5; TRBD2 matches at 10 bases. CDR3 sequence: CASGLAEQETQYF. The CDR3 region has the DNA TGTGCCAGCGGACTAGCGGAACAAGAGACCCAGTACTTC.